This TCR beta chain was sequenced during a study of shared clonotypes between healthy human individuals. The CDR3 runs to 16 residues. Germline CDR1 and CDR2: SGDLS and YYNGEE. The V end was cut by 0 bases, the J end by 2 bases, with 12 bases between. This table comes from immunoSEQ multiplex PCR, and its TCRdb copy is limited to in-frame clones, with some not included. The sample lists millions of clones; 90% to 95% were seen once. The chain couples TRBV9 to TRBJ1-3; D unclear. The origin of this receptor is a man aged 18 to 35 in good health. What was sequenced was naive CD4+ T cells sorted from blood. Described subset: CD45RA+ positively selected. The CDR3 sequence: CASSVASPGAGNTIYF. CDR3 coding DNA: TGTGCCAGCAGCGTAGCCTCTCCTGGAGCTGGAAACACCATATATTTT.